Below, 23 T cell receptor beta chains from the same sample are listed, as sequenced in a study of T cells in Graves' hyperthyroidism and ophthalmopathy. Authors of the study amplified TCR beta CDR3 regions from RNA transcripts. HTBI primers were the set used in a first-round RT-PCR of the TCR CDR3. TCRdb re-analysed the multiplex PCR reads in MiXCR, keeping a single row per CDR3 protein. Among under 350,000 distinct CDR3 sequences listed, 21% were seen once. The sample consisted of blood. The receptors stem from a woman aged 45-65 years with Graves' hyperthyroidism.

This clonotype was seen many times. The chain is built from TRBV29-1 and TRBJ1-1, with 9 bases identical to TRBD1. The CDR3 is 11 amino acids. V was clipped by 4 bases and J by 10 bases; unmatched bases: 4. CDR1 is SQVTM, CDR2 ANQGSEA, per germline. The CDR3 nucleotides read TGCAGCGTTGGGGGACAGGGCGCAGCTTTCTTT. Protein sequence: CSVGGQGAAFF.

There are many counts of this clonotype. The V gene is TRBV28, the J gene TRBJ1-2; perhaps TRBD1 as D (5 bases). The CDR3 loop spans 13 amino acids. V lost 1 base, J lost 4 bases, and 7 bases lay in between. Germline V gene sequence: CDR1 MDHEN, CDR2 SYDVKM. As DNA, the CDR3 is TGTGCCAGCAGTTTATTAGGGGCCTATGGCTACACCTTC. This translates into CASSLLGAYGYTF.

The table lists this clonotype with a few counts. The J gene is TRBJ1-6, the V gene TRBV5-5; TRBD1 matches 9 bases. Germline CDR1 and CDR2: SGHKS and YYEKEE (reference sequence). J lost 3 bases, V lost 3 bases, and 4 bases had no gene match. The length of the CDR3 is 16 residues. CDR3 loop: CASSWKDRGYNSPLHF. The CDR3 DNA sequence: TGTGCCAGCAGCTGGAAGGACAGGGGCTATAATTCACCCCTCCACTTT.

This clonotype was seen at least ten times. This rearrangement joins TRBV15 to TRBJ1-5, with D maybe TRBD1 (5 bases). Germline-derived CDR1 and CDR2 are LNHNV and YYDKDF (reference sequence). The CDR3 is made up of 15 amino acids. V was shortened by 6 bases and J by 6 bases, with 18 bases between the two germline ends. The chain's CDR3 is CATSENKGFSQPQHF. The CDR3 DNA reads TGTGCCACCAGTGAAAATAAGGGGTTCAGTCAGCCCCAGCATTTT.

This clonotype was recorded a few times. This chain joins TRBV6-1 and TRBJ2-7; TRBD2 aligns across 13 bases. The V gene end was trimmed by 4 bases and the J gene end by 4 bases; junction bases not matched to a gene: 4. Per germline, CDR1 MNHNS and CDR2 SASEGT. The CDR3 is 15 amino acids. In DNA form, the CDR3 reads TGTGCCAGCAGTGCGACTAGCGGGGGGTTTTACGAGCAGTACTTC. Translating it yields CASSATSGGFYEQYF.

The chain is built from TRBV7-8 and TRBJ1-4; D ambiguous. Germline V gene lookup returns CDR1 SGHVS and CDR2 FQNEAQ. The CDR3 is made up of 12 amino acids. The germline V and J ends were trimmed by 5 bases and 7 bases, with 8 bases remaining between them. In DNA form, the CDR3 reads TGTGCCAGCAGCACGGGCCCTGAAAAACTGTTTTTT. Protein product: CASSTGPEKLFF.

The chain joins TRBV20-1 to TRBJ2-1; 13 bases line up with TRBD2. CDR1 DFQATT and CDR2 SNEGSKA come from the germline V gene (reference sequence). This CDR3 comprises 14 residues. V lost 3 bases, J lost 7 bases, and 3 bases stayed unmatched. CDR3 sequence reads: CSASRLAGGNEQFF. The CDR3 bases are TGCAGTGCTAGTCGACTAGCGGGAGGAAATGAGCAGTTCTTC.

The CDR3 is CASSHSSGAFLYNEQFF. The CDR3 region has the DNA TGTGCCAGCAGCCATTCTAGCGGGGCCTTCTTGTACAATGAGCAGTTCTTC. The chain recombines TRBV2 with TRBJ2-1; 9 bases line up with TRBD2. Germline CDR1 is SNHLY and CDR2 is FYNNEI. This CDR3 has 17 residues. V was clipped by 6 bases and J by 4 bases; unmatched bases: 13.

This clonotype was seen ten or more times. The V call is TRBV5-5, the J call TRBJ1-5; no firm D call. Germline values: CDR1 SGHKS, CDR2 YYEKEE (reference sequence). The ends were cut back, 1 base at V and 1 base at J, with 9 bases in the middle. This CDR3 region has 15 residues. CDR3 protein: CASSLSGLSNQPQHF. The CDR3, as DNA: TGTGCCAGCAGCTTGTCCGGGTTGAGCAATCAGCCCCAGCATTTT.

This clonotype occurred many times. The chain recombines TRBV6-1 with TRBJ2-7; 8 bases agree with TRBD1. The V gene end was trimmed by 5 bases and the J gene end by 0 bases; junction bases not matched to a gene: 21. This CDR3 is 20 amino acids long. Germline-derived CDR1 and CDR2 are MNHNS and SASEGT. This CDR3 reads CASSSVYNFLDRVNSYEQYF. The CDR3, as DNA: TGTGCCAGCAGTTCCGTGTATAATTTTTTGGACAGGGTCAACTCCTACGAGCAGTACTTC.

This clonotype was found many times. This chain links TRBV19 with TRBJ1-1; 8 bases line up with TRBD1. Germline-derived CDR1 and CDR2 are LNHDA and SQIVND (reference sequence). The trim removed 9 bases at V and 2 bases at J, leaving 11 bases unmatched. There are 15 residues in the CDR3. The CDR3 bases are TGTGCCAGCCGTACCTCCGGGACAGGTAACACTGAAGCTTTCTTT. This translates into CASRTSGTGNTEAFF.

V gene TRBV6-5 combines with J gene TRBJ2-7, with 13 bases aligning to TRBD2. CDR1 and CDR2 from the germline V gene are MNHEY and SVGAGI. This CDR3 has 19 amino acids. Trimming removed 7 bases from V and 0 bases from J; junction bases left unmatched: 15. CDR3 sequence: CASNYAVTSGRPGSYEQYF. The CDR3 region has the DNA TGTGCCAGCAATTATGCGGTGACTAGCGGGAGGCCCGGCTCCTACGAGCAGTACTTC.

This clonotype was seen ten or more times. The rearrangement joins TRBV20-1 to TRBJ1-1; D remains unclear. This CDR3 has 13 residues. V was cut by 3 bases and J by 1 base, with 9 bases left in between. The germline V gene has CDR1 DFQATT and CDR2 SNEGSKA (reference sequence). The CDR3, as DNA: TGCAGTGCTAGCCGGCGGGAGAACACTGAAGCTTTCTTT. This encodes CSASRRENTEAFF.

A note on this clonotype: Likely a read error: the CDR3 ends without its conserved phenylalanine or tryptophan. CDR3 in amino acids: CASSPQGYTEAFS. DNA of the CDR3: TGTGCCAGCAGCCCGCAGGGGTACACTGAAGCTTTCTCT. This chain uses TRBV4-2 with TRBJ1-1, with D possibly matching TRBD1 (6 bases). CDR1 and CDR2 (germline): LGHNA, YNFKEQ. The CDR3 runs to 13 residues. Trimming pared 4 bases from V and 3 bases from J, leaving 9 bases between.

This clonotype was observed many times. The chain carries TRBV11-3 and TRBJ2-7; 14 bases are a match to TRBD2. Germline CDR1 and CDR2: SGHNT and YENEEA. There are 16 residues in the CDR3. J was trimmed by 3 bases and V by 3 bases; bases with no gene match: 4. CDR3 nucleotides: TGTGCCAGCAGCTTGGGACTAGCGGGAGCCCACTACGAGCAGTACTTC. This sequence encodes CASSLGLAGAHYEQYF.

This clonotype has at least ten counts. CDR3 nucleotides: TGTGCCAGCAGTGATCCATCGGACAGGGGTGTGAAAACAGATACGCAGTATTTT. Translation: CASSDPSDRGVKTDTQYF. V gene TRBV6-1 combines with J gene TRBJ2-3; 9 nucleotides align to TRBD1. The germline V gene has CDR1 MNHNS and CDR2 SASEGT. The CDR3 is 18 residues long. J gave up 3 bases and V 3 bases, and 13 bases lay outside the gene matches.

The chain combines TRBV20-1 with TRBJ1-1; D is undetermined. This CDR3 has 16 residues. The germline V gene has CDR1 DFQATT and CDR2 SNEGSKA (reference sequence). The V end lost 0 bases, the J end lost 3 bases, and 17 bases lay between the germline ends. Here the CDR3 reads CSARDYTPGGDTEAFF. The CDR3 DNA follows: TGCAGTGCTAGAGATTATACCCCCGGAGGCGACACTGAAGCTTTCTTT.

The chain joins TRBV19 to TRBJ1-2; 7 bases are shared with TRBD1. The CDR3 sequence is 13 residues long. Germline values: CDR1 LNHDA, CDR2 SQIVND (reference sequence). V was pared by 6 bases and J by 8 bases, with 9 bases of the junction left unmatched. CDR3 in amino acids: CASSSGTAGGYTF. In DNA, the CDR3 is TGTGCCAGTAGCTCCGGGACAGCAGGCGGCTACACCTTC.

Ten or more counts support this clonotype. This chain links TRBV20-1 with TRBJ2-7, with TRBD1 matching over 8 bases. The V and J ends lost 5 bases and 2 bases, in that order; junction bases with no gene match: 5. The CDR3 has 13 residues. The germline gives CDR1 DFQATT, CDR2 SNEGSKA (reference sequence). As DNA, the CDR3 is TGCAGTGCTTCTGGACAGGGAGCCTACGAGCAGTACTTC. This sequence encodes CSASGQGAYEQYF.

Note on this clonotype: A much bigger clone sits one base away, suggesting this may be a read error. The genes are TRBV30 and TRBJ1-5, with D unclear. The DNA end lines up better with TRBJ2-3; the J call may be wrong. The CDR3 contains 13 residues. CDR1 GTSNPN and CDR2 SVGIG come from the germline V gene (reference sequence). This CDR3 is CAWRGNSNQPQYF. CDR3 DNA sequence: TGTGCCTGGAGGGGGAATAGCAATCAGCCCCAGTATTTT.

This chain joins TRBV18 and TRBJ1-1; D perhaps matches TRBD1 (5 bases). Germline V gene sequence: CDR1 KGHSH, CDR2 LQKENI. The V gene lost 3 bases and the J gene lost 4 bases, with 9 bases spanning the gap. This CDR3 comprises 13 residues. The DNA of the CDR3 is TGTGCCAGCTCACCGGAGGGACGCACTGAAGCTTTCTTT. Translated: CASSPEGRTEAFF.

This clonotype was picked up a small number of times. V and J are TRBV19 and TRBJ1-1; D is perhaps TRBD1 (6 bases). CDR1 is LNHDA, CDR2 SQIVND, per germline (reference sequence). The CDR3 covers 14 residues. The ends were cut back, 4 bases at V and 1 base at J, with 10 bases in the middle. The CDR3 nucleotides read TGTGCCAGTAGTAAGACGGGGGCGAACACTGAAGCTTTCTTT. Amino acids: CASSKTGANTEAFF. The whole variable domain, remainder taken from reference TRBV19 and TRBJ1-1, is DGGITQSPKYLFRKEGQNVTLSCEQNLNHDAMYWYRQDPGQGLRLIYYSQIVNDFQKGDIAEGYSVSREKKESFPLTVTSAQKNPTAFYLCASSKTGANTEAFFGQGTRLTVV.

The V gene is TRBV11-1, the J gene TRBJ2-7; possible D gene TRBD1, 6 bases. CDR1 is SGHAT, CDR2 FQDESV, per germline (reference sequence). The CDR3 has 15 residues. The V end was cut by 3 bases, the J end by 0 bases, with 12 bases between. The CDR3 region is CASSLGALISYEQYF. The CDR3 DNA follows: TGTGCCAGCAGCTTGGGGGCACTCATCTCCTACGAGCAGTACTTC.